The 5 T cell receptor beta chains below all came from one sample that was sequenced in a study of T-cell memory formation after mild COVID-19. TCRdb passed the 5' RACE reads through MiXCR, listing each CDR3 protein once. The sample yields fewer than 650,000 distinct CDR3 sequences, 17% seen once. Sequenced material: PBMCs or a T cell subset sorted from them (not recorded which). These receptors came from an adult woman who had mild COVID-19 (a few samples of this study predate the infection). Cell type and time point are not known.

The V gene is TRBV5-1, the J gene TRBJ1-3; D not certain. Germline assignment: CDR1 SGHRS and CDR2 YFSETQ. This CDR3 comprises 15 residues. Trimming pared 3 bases from V and 4 bases from J, leaving 14 bases between. The CDR3 loop reads CASSSGEPHGNTIYF. The DNA for the CDR3 is TGCGCCAGCAGCTCAGGAGAACCGCACGGAAACACCATATATTTT.

This clonotype was observed a few times. This chain uses TRBV6-2 or TRBV6-3 with TRBJ2-7; 9 positions agree with TRBD2. This CDR3 is built from 18 residues. Germline values: CDR1 MNHEY, CDR2 SVGEGT. The trim removed 6 bases at V and 6 bases at J, leaving 21 bases unmatched. The chain's CDR3 is CASRTSREGPIALVEQYF. In DNA form, the CDR3 reads TGTGCCAGCAGGACCTCGCGGGAGGGCCCCATCGCGCTCGTCGAGCAGTACTTC.

This clonotype has more than one count but fewer than ten. The chain carries TRBV2 and TRBJ1-4; D unclear. V was clipped by 4 bases and J by 4 bases, with 10 bases between them. Germline V gives CDR1 SNHLY, CDR2 FYNNEI. The CDR3 has 14 amino acids. The CDR3 DNA sequence: TGTGCCAGCAGTGCTACGGACCTTAATGAAAAACTGTTTTTT. It specifies CASSATDLNEKLFF.

The V gene is TRBV4-2, the J gene TRBJ2-6, with unresolved D. CDR3 length: 15 residues. The germline gives CDR1 LGHNA, CDR2 YNFKEQ. The V end lost 0 bases, the J end lost 2 bases, and 5 bases lay between the germline ends. The CDR3 nucleotides read TGTGCCAGCAGCCAAGATCCCACTGGGGCCAACGTCCTGACTTTC. Residues: CASSQDPTGANVLTF.

The chain recombines TRBV4-1 with TRBJ1-4; D is possibly TRBD1 (5 bases). Trimming removed 5 bases at V and 5 bases at J, with 12 bases between. CDR1 is MGHRA, CDR2 YSYEKL, per germline. The CDR3 length is 14 residues. The CDR3 is CASSMGPTNEKLFF. As DNA, the CDR3 is TGCGCCAGCAGCATGGGACCGACGAATGAAAAACTGTTTTTT.